A single sample gave rise to the 19 T cell receptor beta chains below, sequenced in a study (dated by TCRdb to 2013 to 2016). Library construction relied on 5' RACE. The instrument was an Illumina MiSeq. TCRdb applied fastp at Q25 and MiXCR to the public reads, then kept only in-frame beta chains. Rows are combined by CDR3 protein, so each entry shows the most common genes and DNA. The sample records tens of thousands of distinct CDR3 sequences, roughly 28% of which are singletons. The top ten clonotypes cover roughly 2% of the sample. What was sequenced was naive CD4+ T cells sorted from blood. Interpreted using the paper, the cell subset or site label stands for: naive CD4+ T cells, CD4+CD45RA+CD25-. The receptors were sampled from a female donor with breast cancer.

This chain connects TRBV5-6 to TRBJ1-3, with 8 bases matching TRBD1. V lost 4 bases, J lost 8 bases, and 8 bases stayed unmatched. This CDR3 has 14 residues. Looked up from germline, CDR1 is SGHDT and CDR2 is YYEEEE. The CDR3 loop is CASSPGQGSYTIYF. The CDR3, as DNA: TGTGCCAGCAGCCCCGGACAGGGAAGCTACACCATATATTTT.

The chain has TRBV9 and TRBJ2-5; D call uncertain. The germline CDR1 and CDR2 sequences are SGDLS and YYNGEE. This CDR3 has 13 amino acids. Trimming shortened V by 0 bases and J by 1 base, and 4 bases separated the two germline ends. The CDR3 DNA is TGTGCCAGCAGCGTAGTTAGCCAAGAGACCCAGTACTTC. Translating gives CASSVVSQETQYF. Using reference TRBV9 and TRBJ2-5 for the parts outside the CDR3, the full variable domain is DSGVTQTPKHLITATGQRVTLRCSPRSGDLSVYWYQQSLDQGLQFLIQYYNGEERAKGNILERFSAQQFPDLHSELNLSSLELGDSALYFCASSVVSQETQYFGPGTRLLVL.

This clonotype was found a few times. The gene calls are TRBV24-1 and TRBJ1-1; D is uncertain. CDR1 and CDR2 from the germline V gene are KGHDR and SFDVKD. V was cut by 3 bases and J by 8 bases, with 9 bases left in between. This CDR3 comprises 12 residues. The CDR3 DNA reads TGTGCCACCAGTGATGTTGGGGAGGAAGCTTTCTTT. This sequence encodes CATSDVGEEAFF.

This chain links TRBV6-5 with TRBJ2-7; 12 bases agree with TRBD2. Unmatched junction bases numbered 8, after V lost 8 bases and J lost 0 bases. Germline lookup yields CDR1 MNHEY and CDR2 SVGAGI. The CDR3 loop spans 16 amino acids. In DNA form, the CDR3 reads TGTGCCAGCCGCCGGACTAGCGGGATGAGCTCCTACGAGCAGTACTTC. This gives the protein CASRRTSGMSSYEQYF.

The CDR3 spells CASSPISGVNYGYTF. The DNA for the CDR3 is TGTGCCAGCAGCCCCATTTCCGGAGTTAACTATGGCTACACCTTC. V is TRBV7-2 and J is TRBJ1-2; D is unclear. The CDR3 is made up of 15 amino acids. Between the trimmed V and J ends, which lost 5 bases and 1 base, there was a span of 14 bases. Germline lookup yields CDR1 SGHTA and CDR2 FQGNSA. Based on the CDR3 plus reference TRBV7-2 and TRBJ1-2, the full variable domain is GAGVSQSPSNKVTEKGKDVELRCDPISGHTALYWYRQSLGQGLEFLIYFQGNSAPDKSGLPSDRFSAERTGGSVSTLTIQRTQQEDSAVYLCASSPISGVNYGYTFGSGTRLTVV.

This clonotype was recorded a few times. The J gene is TRBJ1-1, the V gene TRBV6-6; 7 nucleotides line up with TRBD1. V lost 5 bases to trimming and J lost 1 base; unmatched junction nucleotides: 4. The CDR3 sequence is 14 residues long. CDR1 is MNHNY and CDR2 is SVGAGI in the germline V gene (reference sequence). CDR3 loop: CASSLTGANTEAFF. CDR3 DNA sequence: TGTGCCAGCAGTCTCACAGGGGCGAACACTGAAGCTTTCTTT.

This clonotype was counted between two and nine times. J is TRBJ1-2 and V is TRBV7-2; possibly TRBD1 for D (5 bases). This CDR3 has 12 amino acids. Germline lookup yields CDR1 SGHTA and CDR2 FQGNSA. Trimming removed 3 bases from V and 8 bases from J, with 10 bases in between. Here the CDR3 DNA reads TGTGCCAGCAGCTTGTCGGGGGGGGGCTACACCTTC. Amino acid sequence: CASSLSGGGYTF.

This chain joins TRBV7-3 and TRBJ2-2; the match to TRBD2 covers 9 bases. Losses at the gene ends were 2 bases for V and 6 bases for J; bases not matched to a gene: 4. The germline V gene encodes CDR1 SGHTA and CDR2 FQGTGA. The CDR3 is made up of 15 amino acids. The CDR3 region has the DNA TGTGCCAGCAGCTTAGCGGGGGGGCCTTCCGGGGAGCTGTTTTTT. It codes for CASSLAGGPSGELFF.

The rearrangement uses TRBV7-3 and TRBJ2-5, with 7 nucleotides matching TRBD1. The CDR3 runs 13 residues. The V gene's germline CDR1 is SGHTA and CDR2 FQGTGA. V was clipped by 4 bases and J by 3 bases; unmatched bases: 2. As DNA, the CDR3 is TGTGCCAGCAGCTCTGGGACAGAAGAGACCCAGTACTTC. Amino acid sequence: CASSSGTEETQYF.

This clonotype was recorded many times. This chain joins TRBV7-2 and TRBJ2-2; D call uncertain. The CDR3 covers 12 residues. The V gene's germline CDR1 is SGHTA and CDR2 FQGNSA. V was clipped by 4 bases and J by 3 bases, with 3 bases between them. This CDR3 reads CASSSYTGELFF. The CDR3 DNA reads TGTGCCAGCAGCTCCTACACCGGGGAGCTGTTTTTT.

The chain combines TRBV12-3 or TRBV12-4 with TRBJ1-2; a possible D gene is TRBD1 (5 bases). Trimming cost V 5 bases and J 9 bases, with 16 bases left between them. This CDR3 is built from 13 residues. The chain's CDR3 is CASSVKGVGSYTF. In DNA form, the CDR3 reads TGTGCCAGCAGTGTCAAAGGGGTGGGAAGCTACACCTTC.

This clonotype was observed a handful of times. J is TRBJ2-1 and V is TRBV20-1; D uncertain. This CDR3 region has 16 residues. Germline CDR1 is DFQATT and CDR2 is SNEGSKA (reference sequence). The V end lost 5 bases, the J end lost 2 bases, and 19 bases lay between the germline ends. The CDR3 bases are TGCAGTGCTGGCACCTCTGACGCGAATACCTACAATGAGCAGTTCTTC. Its protein product is CSAGTSDANTYNEQFF.

Note on this clonotype: Likely a read error: the CDR3 ends without its conserved phenylalanine or tryptophan. The chain carries TRBV9 and TRBJ2-7, with no clear D. V was cut by 3 bases and J by 4 bases, with 14 bases left in between. The CDR3 spans 14 residues. Germline CDR1 reads SGDLS; CDR2 reads YYNGEE. The CDR3 reads CASSALGSSYEQYS. For the CDR3, the DNA is TGTGCCAGCAGCGCACTTGGGTCATCATACGAGCAGTACTCC.

V and J are TRBV12-3 or TRBV12-4 and TRBJ2-7, with D uncertain. The length of the CDR3 is 13 residues. V was trimmed by 7 bases and J by 3 bases, leaving 13 bases between them. CDR3 sequence reads: CASNPLGNYEQYF. Written as DNA, the CDR3 is TGTGCCAGCAACCCCCTGGGCAACTACGAGCAGTACTTC.

In this sample, this clonotype turned up a few times. V and J are TRBV18 and TRBJ2-3, with D perhaps TRBD1 (6 bases). Trimming took off 11 bases at V and 0 bases at J, with 12 bases between the two ends. This CDR3 spans 13 amino acids. The germline gives CDR1 KGHSH, CDR2 LQKENI. CDR3 residues: CASTGSSTDTQYF. The DNA for the CDR3 is TGTGCCTCAACAGGGTCTAGCACAGATACGCAGTATTTT.

The gene calls are TRBV7-8 and TRBJ2-2; 13 bases map to TRBD2. The CDR3 consists of 18 residues. From germline, CDR1 is SGHVS and CDR2 FQNEAQ. J lost 4 bases, V lost 5 bases, and 10 bases had no gene match. The CDR3 protein is CASSVETWTSGGTGELFF. The CDR3 nucleotides are TGTGCCAGCAGCGTAGAGACCTGGACTAGCGGGGGCACCGGGGAGCTGTTTTTT.

The chain has TRBV30 and TRBJ1-1; no definite D call. Germline-derived CDR1 and CDR2 are GTSNPN and SVGIG (reference sequence). Trimming cost V 3 bases and J 0 bases, with 2 bases left between them. There are 11 residues in the CDR3. The CDR3 region is CAWRMNTEAFF. CDR3 in DNA: TGTGCCTGGAGGATGAACACTGAAGCTTTCTTT.

This clonotype was seen a handful of times. For the CDR3, the DNA is TGTGCCAGCAGCTTGGGGAGCTCTGGAAACACCATATATTTT. It yields the protein CASSLGSSGNTIYF. The chain uses TRBV7-3 and TRBJ1-3; D gene ambiguous. Germline V gives CDR1 SGHTA, CDR2 FQGTGA. The ends were cut back, 3 bases at V and 0 bases at J, with 6 bases in the middle. The length of the CDR3 is 14 residues.

The chain combines TRBV5-1 with TRBJ2-7, with a possible D match to TRBD1 (6 bases). The CDR3 is made up of 14 amino acids. V shed 4 bases and J shed 2 bases, with 13 bases lying between them. The germline V gene encodes CDR1 SGHRS and CDR2 YFSETQ. The CDR3 region is CASSTDRITYEQYF. The DNA for the CDR3 is TGCGCCAGCAGCACTGACAGGATTACCTACGAGCAGTACTTC.